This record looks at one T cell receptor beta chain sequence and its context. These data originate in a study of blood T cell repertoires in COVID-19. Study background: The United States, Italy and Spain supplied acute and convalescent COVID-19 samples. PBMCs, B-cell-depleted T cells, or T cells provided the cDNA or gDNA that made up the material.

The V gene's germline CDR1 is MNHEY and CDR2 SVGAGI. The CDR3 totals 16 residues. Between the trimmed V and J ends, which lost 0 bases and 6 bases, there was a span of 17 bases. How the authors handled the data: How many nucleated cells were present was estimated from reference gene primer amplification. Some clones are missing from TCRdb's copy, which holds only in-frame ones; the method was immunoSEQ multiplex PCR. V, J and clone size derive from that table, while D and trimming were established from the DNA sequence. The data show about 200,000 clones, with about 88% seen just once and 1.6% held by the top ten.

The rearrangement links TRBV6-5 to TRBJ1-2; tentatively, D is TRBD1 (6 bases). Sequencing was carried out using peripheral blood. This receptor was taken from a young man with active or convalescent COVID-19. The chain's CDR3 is CASSYSPGVNPHGYTF. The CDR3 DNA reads TGTGCCAGCAGTTACTCGCCAGGGGTAAACCCTCATGGCTACACCTTC.